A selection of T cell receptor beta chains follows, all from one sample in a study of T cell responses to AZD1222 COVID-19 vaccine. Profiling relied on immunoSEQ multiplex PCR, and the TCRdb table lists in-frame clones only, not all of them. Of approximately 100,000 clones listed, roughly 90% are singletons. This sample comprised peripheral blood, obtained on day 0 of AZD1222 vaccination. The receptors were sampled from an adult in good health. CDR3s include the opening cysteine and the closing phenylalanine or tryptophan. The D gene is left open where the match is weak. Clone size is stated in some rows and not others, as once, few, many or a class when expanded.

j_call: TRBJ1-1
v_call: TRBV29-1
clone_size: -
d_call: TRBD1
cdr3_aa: CSVLGQTPSEAFF
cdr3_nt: TGCAGCGTTCTGGGACAGACCCCATCTGAAGCTTTCTTT

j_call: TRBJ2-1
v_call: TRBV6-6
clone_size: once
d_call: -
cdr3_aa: CASSRLSSYNEQFF
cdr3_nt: TGTGCCAGCAGTCGTCTAAGCTCCTACAATGAGCAGTTCTTC

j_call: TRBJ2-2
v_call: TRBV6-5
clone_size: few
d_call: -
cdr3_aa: CASSPGTPGTGELFF
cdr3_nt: TGTGCCAGCAGTCCCGGGACACCGGGCACCGGGGAGCTGTTTTTT

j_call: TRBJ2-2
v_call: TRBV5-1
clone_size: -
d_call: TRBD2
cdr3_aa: CASRLAVGGELFF
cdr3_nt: TGCGCCAGCCGTCTAGCGGTCGGCGGGGAGCTGTTTTTT

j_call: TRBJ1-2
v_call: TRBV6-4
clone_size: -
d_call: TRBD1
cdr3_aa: CASSSGQGEAGYTF
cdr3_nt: TGTGCCAGCAGTTCCGGACAGGGGGAAGCGGGCTACACCTTC

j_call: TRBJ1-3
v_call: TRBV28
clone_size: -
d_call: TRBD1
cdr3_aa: CASSMTGSGNTIYF
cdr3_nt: TGTGCCAGCAGTATGACAGGGTCTGGAAACACCATATATTTT

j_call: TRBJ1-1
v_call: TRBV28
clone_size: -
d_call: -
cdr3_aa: CASRPGRANTEAFF
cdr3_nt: TGTGCCAGCAGACCAGGGAGGGCGAACACTGAAGCTTTCTTT

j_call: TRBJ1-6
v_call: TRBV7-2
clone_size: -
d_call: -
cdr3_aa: CASSLEGANSPLHF
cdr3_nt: TGTGCCAGCAGCTTAGAAGGGGCTAATTCACCCCTCCACTTT

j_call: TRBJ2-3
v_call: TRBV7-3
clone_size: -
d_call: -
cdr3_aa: CASSPLNTDTQYF
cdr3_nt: TGTGCCAGCAGCCCTCTGAACACAGATACGCAGTATTTT

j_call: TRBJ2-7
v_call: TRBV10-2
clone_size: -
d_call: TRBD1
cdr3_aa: CASSGPGQEYYEQYF
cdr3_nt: TGCGCCAGCAGTGGGCCGGGACAGGAATACTACGAGCAGTACTTC

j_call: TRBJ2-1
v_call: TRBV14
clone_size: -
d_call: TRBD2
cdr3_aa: CASSPGTSGKNRYNEQFF
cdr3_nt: TGTGCCAGCAGCCCCGGGACTAGCGGGAAAAATCGCTACAATGAGCAGTTCTTC

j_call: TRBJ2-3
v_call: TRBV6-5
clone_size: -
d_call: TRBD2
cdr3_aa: CASNEGLAGTDTQYF
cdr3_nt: TGTGCCAGCAACGAGGGACTAGCCGGCACAGATACGCAGTATTTT

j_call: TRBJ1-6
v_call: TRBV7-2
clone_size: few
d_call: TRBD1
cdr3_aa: CASSVGGQGSPLHF
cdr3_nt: TGTGCCAGCAGCGTTGGGGGACAGGGTTCACCCCTCCACTTT

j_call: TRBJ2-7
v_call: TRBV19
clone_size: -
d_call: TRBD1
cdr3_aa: CASSADIGQARSYEQYF
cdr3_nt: TGTGCCAGTAGTGCGGACATCGGACAGGCACGTTCCTACGAGCAGTACTTC

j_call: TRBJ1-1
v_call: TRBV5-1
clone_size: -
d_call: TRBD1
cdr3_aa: CASSNGQANTEAFF
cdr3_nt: TGCGCCAGCAGCAACGGACAGGCGAACACTGAAGCTTTCTTT

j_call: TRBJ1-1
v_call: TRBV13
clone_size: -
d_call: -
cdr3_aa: CASSLSGPSTEAFF
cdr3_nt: TGTGCCAGCAGCCTGTCCGGGCCGAGCACTGAAGCTTTCTTT

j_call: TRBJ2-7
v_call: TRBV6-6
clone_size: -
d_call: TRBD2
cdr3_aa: CASIPAGTSDEQYF
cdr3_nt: TGTGCCAGCATCCCAGCCGGGACTAGCGATGAGCAGTACTTC

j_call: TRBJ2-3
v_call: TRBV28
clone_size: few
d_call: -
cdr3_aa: CASSLRRDTQYF
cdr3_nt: TGTGCCAGCAGTTTAAGGCGAGATACGCAGTATTTT

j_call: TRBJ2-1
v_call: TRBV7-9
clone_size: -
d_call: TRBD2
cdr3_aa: CASSLAVASGSDEQFF
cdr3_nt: TGTGCCAGCAGCTTAGCGGTTGCTAGCGGGAGTGATGAGCAGTTCTTC

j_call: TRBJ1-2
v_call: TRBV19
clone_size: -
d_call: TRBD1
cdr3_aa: CASSRKQGAGYGYTF
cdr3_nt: TGTGCCAGTAGTCGGAAACAGGGGGCCGGCTATGGCTACACCTTC

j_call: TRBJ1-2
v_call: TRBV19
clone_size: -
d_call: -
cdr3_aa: CASSIDSRLTYYTF
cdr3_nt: TGTGCCAGTAGTATAGATAGCCGCCTAACGTACTACACCTTC

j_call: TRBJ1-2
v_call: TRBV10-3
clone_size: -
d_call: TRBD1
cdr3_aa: CAITPGQGGHDGYTF
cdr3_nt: TGTGCCATCACCCCGGGACAGGGGGGTCATGATGGCTACACCTTC

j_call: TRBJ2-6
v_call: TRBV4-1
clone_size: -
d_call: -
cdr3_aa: CASSGGRGGSAIVLTF
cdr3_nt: TGCGCCAGCAGCGGGGGGCGGGGAGGGTCTGCCATTGTCCTGACTTTC

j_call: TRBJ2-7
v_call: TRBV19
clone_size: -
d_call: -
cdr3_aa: CASTRDNSYEQYF
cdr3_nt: TGTGCCAGTACCCGAGACAACTCCTACGAGCAGTACTTC

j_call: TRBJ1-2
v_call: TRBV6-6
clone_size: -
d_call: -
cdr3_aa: CASSADPTVNGYTF
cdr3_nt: TGTGCCAGCAGTGCCGATCCGACAGTCAATGGCTACACCTTC

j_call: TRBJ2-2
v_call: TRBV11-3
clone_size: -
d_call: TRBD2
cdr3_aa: CASSPDRTSGSQGGELFF
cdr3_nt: TGTGCCAGCAGCCCAGACCGGACTAGCGGGAGCCAGGGGGGGGAGCTGTTTTTT

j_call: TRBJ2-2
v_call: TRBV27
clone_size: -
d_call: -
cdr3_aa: CASNWAGQTGELFF
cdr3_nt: TGTGCCAGCAATTGGGCCGGACAGACCGGGGAGCTGTTTTTT

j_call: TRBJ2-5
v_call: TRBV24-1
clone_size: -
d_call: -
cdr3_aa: CATRVPGETQYF
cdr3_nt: TGTGCCACCAGGGTCCCTGGGGAGACCCAGTACTTC

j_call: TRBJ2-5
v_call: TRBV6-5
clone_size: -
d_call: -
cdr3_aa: CASSYGAAQETQYF
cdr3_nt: TGTGCCAGCAGTTACGGGGCTGCACAAGAGACCCAGTACTTC

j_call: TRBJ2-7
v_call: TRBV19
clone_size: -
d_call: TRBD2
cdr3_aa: CASSIRPGLAGEGYEQYF
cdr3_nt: TGTGCCAGTAGTATTCGTCCGGGACTAGCGGGAGAAGGCTACGAGCAGTACTTC

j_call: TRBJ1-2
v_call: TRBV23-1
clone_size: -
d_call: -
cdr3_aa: CASSQSAGRKYGYTF
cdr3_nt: TGCGCCAGCAGTCAATCGGCAGGGCGGAAGTATGGCTACACCTTC

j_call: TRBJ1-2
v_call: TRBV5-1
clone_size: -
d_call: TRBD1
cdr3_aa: CASSFGTATFNYGYTF
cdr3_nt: TGCGCCAGCAGCTTTGGGACAGCGACCTTTAACTATGGCTACACCTTC